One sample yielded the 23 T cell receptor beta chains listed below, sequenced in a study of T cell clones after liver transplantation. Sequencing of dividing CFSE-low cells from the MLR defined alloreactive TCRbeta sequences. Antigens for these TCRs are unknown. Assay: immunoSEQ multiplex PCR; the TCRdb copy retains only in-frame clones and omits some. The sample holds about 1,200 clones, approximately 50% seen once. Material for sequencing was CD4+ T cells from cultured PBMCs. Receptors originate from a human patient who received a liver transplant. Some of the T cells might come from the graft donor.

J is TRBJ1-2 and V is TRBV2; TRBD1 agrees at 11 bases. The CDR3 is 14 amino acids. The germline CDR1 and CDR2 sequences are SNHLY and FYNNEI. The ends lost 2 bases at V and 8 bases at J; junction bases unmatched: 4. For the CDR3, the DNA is TGTGCCAGCAGTGAACTCCGGACAGGGGGCGGCTACACCTTC. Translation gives CASSELRTGGGYTF.

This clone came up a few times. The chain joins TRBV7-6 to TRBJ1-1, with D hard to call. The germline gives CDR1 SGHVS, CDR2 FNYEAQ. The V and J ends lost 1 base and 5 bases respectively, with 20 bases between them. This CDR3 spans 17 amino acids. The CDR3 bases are TGTGCCAGCAGCTTAGATGGTAGTGGGAGAAAGGTTACTGAAGCTTTCTTT. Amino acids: CASSLDGSGRKVTEAFF.

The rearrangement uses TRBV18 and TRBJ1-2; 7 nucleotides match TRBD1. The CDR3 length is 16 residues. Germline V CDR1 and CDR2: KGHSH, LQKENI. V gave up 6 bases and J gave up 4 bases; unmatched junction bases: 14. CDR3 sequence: CASSPVDRSFSYGYTF. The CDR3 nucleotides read TGTGCCAGCTCTCCCGTGGACAGGTCCTTTTCCTATGGCTACACCTTC. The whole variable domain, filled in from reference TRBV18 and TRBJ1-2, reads NAGVMQNPRHLVRRRGQEARLRCSPMKGHSHVYWYRQLPEEGLKFMVYLQKENIIDESGMPKERFSAEFPKEGPSILRIQQVVRGDSAAYFCASSPVDRSFSYGYTFGSGTRLTVV.

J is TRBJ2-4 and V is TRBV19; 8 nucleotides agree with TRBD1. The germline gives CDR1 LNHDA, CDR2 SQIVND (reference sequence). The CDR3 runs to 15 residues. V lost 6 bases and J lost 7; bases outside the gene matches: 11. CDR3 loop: CASSHMDRAGNIQYF. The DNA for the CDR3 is TGTGCCAGTAGCCATATGGACAGGGCGGGGAACATTCAGTACTTC.

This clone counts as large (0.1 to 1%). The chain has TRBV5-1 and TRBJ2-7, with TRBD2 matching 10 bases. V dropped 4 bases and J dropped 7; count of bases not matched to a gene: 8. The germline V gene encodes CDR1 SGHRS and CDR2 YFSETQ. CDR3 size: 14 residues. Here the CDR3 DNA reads TGCGCCAGCAGCGGTGCTAGCGGGGGCAGAGAGCAGTACTTC. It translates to CASSGASGGREQYF. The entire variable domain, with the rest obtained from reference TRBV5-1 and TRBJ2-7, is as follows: KAGVTQTPRYLIKTRGQQVTLSCSPISGHRSVSWYQQTPGQGLQFLFEYFSETQRNKGNFPGRFSGRQFSNSRSEMNVSTLELGDSALYLCASSGASGGREQYFGPGTRLTVT.

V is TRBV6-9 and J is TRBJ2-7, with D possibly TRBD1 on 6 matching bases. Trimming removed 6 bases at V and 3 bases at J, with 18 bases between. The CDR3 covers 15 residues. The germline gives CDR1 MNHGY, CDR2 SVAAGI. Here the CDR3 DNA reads TGTGCCAGCAGCAGAGCAGGGGTTCCGGTCTACGAGCAGTACTTC. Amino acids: CASSRAGVPVYEQYF.

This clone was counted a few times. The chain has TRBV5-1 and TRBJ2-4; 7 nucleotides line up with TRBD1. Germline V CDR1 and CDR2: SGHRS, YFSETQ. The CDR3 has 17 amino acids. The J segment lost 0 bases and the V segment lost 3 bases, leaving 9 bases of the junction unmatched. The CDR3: CASSSGGTDLAKNIQYF. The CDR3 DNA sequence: TGCGCCAGCAGCTCGGGTGGGACAGACCTAGCCAAAAACATTCAGTACTTC.

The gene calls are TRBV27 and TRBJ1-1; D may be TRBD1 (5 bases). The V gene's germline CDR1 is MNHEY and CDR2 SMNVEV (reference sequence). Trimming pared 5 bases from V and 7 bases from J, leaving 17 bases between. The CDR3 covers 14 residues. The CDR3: CASSPRQPVIEAFF. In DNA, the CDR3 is TGTGCCAGCAGTCCCCGACAGCCGGTCATTGAAGCTTTCTTT.

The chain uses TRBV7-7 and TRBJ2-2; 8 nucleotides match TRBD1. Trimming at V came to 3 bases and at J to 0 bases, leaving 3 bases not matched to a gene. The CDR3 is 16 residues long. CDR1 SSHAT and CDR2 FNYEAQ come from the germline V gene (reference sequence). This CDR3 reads CASSLGTGSNTGELFF. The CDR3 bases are TGTGCCAGCAGCTTGGGGACAGGTTCGAACACCGGGGAGCTGTTTTTT.

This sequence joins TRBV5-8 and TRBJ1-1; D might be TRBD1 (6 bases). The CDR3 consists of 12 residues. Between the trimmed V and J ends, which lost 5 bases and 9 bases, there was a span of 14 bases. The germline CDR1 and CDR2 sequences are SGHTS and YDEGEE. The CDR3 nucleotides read TGTGCCAGCAGAAATGACGGACAGAAAGCTTTCTTT. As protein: CASRNDGQKAFF.

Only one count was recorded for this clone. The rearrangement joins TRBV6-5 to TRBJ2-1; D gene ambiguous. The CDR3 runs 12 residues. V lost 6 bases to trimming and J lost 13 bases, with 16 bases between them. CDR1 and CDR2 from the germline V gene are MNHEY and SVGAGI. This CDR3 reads CASSPGRSRQFF. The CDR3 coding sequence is TGTGCCAGCAGCCCCGGGCGGAGCCGACAGTTCTTC.

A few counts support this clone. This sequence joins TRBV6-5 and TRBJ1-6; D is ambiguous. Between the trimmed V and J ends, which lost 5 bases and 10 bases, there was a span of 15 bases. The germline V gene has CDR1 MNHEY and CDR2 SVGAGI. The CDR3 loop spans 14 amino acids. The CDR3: CASSERILSSPLHF. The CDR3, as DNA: TGTGCCAGCAGTGAACGTATTCTAAGCTCACCCCTCCACTTT.

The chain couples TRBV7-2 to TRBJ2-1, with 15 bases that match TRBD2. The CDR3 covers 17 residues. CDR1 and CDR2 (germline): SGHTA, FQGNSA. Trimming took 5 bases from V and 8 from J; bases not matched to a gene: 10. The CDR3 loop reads CASSPPGLAGGLDEQFF. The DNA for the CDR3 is TGTGCCAGCAGCCCTCCTGGACTAGCGGGAGGGTTGGATGAGCAGTTCTTC.

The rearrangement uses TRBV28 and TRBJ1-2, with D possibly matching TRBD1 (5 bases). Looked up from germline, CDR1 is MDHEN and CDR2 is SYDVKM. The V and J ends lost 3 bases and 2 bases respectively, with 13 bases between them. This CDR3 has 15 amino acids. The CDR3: CASSFTGRLNYGYTF. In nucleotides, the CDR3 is TGTGCCAGCAGTTTCACGGGACGTCTCAACTATGGCTACACCTTC.

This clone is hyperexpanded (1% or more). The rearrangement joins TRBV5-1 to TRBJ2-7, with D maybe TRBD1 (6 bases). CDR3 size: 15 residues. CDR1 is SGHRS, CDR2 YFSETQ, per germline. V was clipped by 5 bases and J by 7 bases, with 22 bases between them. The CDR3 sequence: CASRGHLGSAQEQYF. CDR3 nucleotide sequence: TGCGCCAGCAGGGGACACCTTGGTTCGGCCCAGGAGCAGTACTTC.

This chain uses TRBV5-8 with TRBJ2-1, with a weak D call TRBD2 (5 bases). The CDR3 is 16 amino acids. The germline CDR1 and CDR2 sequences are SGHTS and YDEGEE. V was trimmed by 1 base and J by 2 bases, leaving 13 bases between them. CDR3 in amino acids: CASSLFHGKTYNEQFF. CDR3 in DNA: TGTGCCAGCAGCTTGTTTCACGGGAAAACCTACAATGAGCAGTTCTTC.

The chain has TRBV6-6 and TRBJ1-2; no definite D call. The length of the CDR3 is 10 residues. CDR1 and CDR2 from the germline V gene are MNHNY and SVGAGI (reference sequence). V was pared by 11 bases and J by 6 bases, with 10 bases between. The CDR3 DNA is TGTGCCGCCTGGGAAGATGGCTACACCTTC. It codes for CAAWEDGYTF.

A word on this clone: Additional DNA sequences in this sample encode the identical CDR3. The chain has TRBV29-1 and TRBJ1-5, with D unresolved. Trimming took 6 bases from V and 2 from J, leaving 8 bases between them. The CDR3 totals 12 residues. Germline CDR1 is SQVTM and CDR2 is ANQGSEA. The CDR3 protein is CSVIFGNQPQHF. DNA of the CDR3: TGCAGCGTAATTTTTGGCAATCAGCCCCAGCATTTT.

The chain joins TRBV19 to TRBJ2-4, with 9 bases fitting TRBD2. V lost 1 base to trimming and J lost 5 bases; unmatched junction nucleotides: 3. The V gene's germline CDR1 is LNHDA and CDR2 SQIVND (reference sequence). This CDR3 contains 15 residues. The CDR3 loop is CASSIGAGGQNIQYF. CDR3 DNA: TGTGCCAGTAGTATAGGGGCGGGAGGGCAAAACATTCAGTACTTC. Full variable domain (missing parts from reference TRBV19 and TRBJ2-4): DGGITQSPKYLFRKEGQNVTLSCEQNLNHDAMYWYRQDPGQGLRLIYYSQIVNDFQKGDIAEGYSVSREKKESFPLTVTSAQKNPTAFYLCASSIGAGGQNIQYFGAGTRLSVL.

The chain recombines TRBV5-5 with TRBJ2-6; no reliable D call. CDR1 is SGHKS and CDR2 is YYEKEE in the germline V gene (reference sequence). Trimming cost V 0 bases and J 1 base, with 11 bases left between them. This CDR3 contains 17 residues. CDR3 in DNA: TGTGCCAGCAGCTTGGGTCGGACCGATTCTGGGGCCAACGTCCTGACTTTC. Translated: CASSLGRTDSGANVLTF.

For the CDR3, the DNA is TGTGCCAGTAGAGTGTCGGGAGATACGCAGTATTTT. Protein sequence: CASRVSGDTQYF. The rearrangement uses TRBV19 and TRBJ2-3, with unresolved D. CDR3 length equals 12 residues. Germline values: CDR1 LNHDA, CDR2 SQIVND (reference sequence). V lost 6 bases and J 5 bases, leaving 9 bases between the germline ends.

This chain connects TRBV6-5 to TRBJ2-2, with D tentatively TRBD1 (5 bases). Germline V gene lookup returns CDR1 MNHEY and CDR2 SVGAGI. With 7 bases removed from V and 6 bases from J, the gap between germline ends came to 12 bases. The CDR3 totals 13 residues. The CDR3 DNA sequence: TGTGCCAGCAAAAGGGGCATTGCCGGGGAGCTGTTTTTT. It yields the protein CASKRGIAGELFF.

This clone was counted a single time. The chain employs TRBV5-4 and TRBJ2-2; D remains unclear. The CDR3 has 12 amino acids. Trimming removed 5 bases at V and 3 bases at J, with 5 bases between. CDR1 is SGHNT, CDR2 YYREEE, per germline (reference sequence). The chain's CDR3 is CASSPDTGELFF. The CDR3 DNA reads TGTGCCAGCAGTCCTGACACCGGGGAGCTGTTTTTT. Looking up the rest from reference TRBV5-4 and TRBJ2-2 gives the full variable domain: ETGVTQSPTHLIKTRGQQVTLRCSSQSGHNTVSWYQQALGQGPQFIFQYYREEENGRGNFPPRFSGLQFPNYSSELNVNALELDDSALYLCASSPDTGELFFGEGSRLTVL.